This T cell receptor (beta chain) was identified in a study of shared clonotypes between healthy human individuals (dated by TCRdb to about 2020). Regarding the research as a whole: The cohort comprised two women and a few men aged 18 to 49 years. To increase sequencing depth and limit assay-specific biases, different laboratories used diverse techniques to prepare libraries and sequence TCR repertoires. Each donor's leukapheresis produced roughly between roughly 0.85 and 9.5 billion PBMCs. The study deeply sequenced blood TCR repertoires of five healthy adults to estimate repertoire size and the extent of clonotype sharing between individuals. For each donor, CD4 naive and CD4 memory were each run on three plates, CD8 naive on two plates, and CD8 memory on one plate. Points the paper makes about the study in general: Estimated clonotype richness was generally larger for naive than for memory subsets. Sampling was restricted to blood, and TCR repertoires in tissues likely differ from the TCR repertoires found in blood. Pairwise subsampling led to the expectation that sequencing depth would affect the degree of clonotype sharing among donors. Clonotypes shared by all four sorted-subset donors showed higher generation probabilities than non-shared clonotypes. Rarefaction of sorted-subset datasets indicated incomplete sequencing despite the large sequencing depth. The genetic and exposure-history diversity represented was limited by the small number of donors. Sharing across a few donors was observed for around 4.8% of naive CD4, over 3% of naive CD8, about 2.5% of memory CD4, and around 0.44% of memory CD8 clonotypes.

This clone is medium-sized (0.01 to 0.1%) in its sample. The antigen it binds to is not known. Base qualities are not at hand, and no much larger clone is one base apart. Healthy HIV-negative adults with no recently reported acute infections or vaccinations were included as donors. Every donor was a Caucasian adult living in Nashville, Tennessee, USA. CD4+ T cells were enriched by magnetic negative selection; naive cells were then positively selected on CD45RA, and the negative fraction formed the memory subset. Blood was collected by leukapheresis, and PBMCs were isolated by Ficoll-Histopaque density gradient centrifugation and then cryopreserved in liquid nitrogen vapor phase. Purity and quantity of every magnetically sorted T cell population were checked by analytical flow cytometry. Genomic DNA was isolated from every sorted fraction and measured by UV absorbance on a Nanodrop 2000c. TCR CDR3 regions were amplified from genomic DNA by multiplex PCR using the deep immunoSEQ assay. Extracted genomic DNA from each cell subset was distributed evenly across all wells of several immunoSEQ 96-well plates, and each plate was treated as a replicate. Each replicate PCR for sorted subsets received 200 ng genomic DNA, equal to 28,000 or so T cell genomes. Purified libraries were quantified with a Qubit 3.0 fluorometer, sized on a Bioanalyzer 2100, and re-quantified with the KAPA Library Quantification kit. A separate single-read 150-cycle Illumina NextSeq 550 flow cell was used to sequence each immunoSEQ 96-well plate. In the source study's methods: Because the immunoSEQ output included only junctional sequences and no quality scores, the filtering could not be the same as the filtering used for full-length reads. To assign V/J genes and CDR3, sequences were annotated using PyIR, a Python wrapper for IgBLAST v1.9, with IMGT germline references. Reads with weak V/J assignments (E-value above 1e-6), missing CDR3, stop codons, out-of-frame junctions, or ambiguous translated residues were removed. V3J clonotypes were defined as sequences sharing an identical inferred V gene, J gene, and CDR3 amino acid sequence. To compute the percentage overlap between repertoires, the number of shared unique clonotypes was divided by the size of the smaller repertoire. RTK rarefaction, the Chao1 estimator, and Recon v2.1 estimates of unobserved clonotypes were used to assess repertoire richness. Generation probabilities for all TCRbeta clonotypes obtained by the gDNA method from a few donors were computed using OLGA. Drawn from immuneACCESS, this table holds only the in-frame rearrangements with V and J called that TCRdb kept. Clones are partly lost; checked studies trace under half to an unresolved V gene and leave the rest unexplained. V and J calls and clone size follow that table, whereas D and trimming were derived from the DNA. A total of roughly 300,000 clones appear in this sample, around 67% of them only once. Less than 11% of the sample belongs to the ten largest clones.

The TCR was taken from a man aged 30 to 45 in good health. Sequenced: memory CD4+ T cells sorted from blood. The cell subset or site label for this specimen denotes: CD45RA-negative fraction.

The CDR3 in this case is CASSLRDYYEQYF. The DNA sequence is given as TGTGCCAGCAGCTTAAGGGACTACTACGAGCAGTACTTC. In this chain, TRBV9 is recombined with TRBJ2-7; 7 central bases correspond to TRBD2. CDR3 length: 13 amino acids, cysteine to phenylalanine. The read is trimmed to its CDR3 DNA, 39 bases read in frame from base 1. V and J are trimmed by 4 bases and 3 bases, and the gene matches miss 4 bases of the junction. Based on the germline V gene, the CDR1 and CDR2 sequences are SGDLS and YYNGEE.